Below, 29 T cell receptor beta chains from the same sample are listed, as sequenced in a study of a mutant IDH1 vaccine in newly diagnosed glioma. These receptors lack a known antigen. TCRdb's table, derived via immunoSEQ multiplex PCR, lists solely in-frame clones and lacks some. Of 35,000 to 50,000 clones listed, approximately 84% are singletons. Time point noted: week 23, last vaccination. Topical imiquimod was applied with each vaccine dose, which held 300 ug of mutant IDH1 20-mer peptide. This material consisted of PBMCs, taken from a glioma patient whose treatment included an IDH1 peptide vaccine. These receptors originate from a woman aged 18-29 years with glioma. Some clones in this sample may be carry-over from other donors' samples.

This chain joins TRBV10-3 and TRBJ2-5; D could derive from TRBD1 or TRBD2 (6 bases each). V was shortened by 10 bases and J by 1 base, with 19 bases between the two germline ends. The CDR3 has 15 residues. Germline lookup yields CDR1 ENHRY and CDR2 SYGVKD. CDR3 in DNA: TGTGCCACCCGGGGGCTGGGAGTTTCCCAAGAGACCCAGTACTTC. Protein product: CATRGLGVSQETQYF.

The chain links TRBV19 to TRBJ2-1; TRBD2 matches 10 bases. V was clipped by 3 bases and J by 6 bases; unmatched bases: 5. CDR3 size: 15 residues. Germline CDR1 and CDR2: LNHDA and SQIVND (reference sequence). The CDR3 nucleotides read TGTGCCAGTAGTATCCCAGCGGGGGGGGTCAATGAGCAGTTCTTC. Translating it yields CASSIPAGGVNEQFF.

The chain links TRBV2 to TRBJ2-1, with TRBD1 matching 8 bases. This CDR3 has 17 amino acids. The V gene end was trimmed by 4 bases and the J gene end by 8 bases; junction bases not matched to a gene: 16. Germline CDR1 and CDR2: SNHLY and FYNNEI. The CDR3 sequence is CASSGDRGSAVSDEQFF. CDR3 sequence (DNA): TGTGCCAGCAGTGGCGACAGGGGCTCAGCCGTTAGTGATGAGCAGTTCTTC.

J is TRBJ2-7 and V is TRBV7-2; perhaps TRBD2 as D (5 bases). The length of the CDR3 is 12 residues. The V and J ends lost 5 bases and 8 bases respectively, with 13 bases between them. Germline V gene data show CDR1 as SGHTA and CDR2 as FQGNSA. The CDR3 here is CASSLQEGKQYF. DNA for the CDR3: TGTGCCAGCAGCCTACAAGAGGGTAAGCAGTACTTC.

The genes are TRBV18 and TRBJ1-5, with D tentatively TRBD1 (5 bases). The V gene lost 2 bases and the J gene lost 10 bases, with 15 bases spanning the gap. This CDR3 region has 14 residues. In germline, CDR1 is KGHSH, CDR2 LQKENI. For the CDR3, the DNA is TGTGCCAGCTCACCAACGCAGGACACGCAACCCCAGCATTTT. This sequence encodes CASSPTQDTQPQHF.

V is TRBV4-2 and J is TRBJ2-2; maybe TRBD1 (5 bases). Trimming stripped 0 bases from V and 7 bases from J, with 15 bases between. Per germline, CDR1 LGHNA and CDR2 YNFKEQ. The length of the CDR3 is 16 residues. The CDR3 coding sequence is TGTGCCAGCAGCCAAGATTGGCAGGGTAATGGCGGGGAGCTGTTTTTT. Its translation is CASSQDWQGNGGELFF.

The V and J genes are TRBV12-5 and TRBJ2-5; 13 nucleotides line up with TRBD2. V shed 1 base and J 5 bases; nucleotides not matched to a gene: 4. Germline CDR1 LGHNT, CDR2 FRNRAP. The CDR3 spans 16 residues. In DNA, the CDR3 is TGTGCTAGTGGTTTGGGGACTAGCGGGAGTGGCGAGACCCAGTACTTC. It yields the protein CASGLGTSGSGETQYF.

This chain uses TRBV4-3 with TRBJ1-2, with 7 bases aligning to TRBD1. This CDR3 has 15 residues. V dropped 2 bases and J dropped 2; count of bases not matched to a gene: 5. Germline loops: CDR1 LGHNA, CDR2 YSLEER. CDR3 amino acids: CASSQSRGQNYGYTF. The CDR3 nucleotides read TGCGCCAGCAGCCAAAGTCGGGGACAGAACTATGGCTACACCTTC.

The CDR3 here is CASSLSWATYEQYF. For the CDR3, the DNA is TGTGCCAGCAGCTTGAGTTGGGCCACCTACGAGCAGTACTTC. The chain recombines TRBV5-4 with TRBJ2-7; unclear D gene. Deletions cut 1 base from V and 2 bases from J, with 10 bases between. Germline values: CDR1 SGHNT, CDR2 YYREEE (reference sequence). The CDR3 length is 14 residues.

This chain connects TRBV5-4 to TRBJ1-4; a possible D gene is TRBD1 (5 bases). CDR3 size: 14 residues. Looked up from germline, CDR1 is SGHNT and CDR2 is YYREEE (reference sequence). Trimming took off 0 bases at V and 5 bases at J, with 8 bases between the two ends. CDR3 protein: CASSLVGENEKLFF. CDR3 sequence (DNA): TGTGCCAGCAGCTTGGTAGGGGAGAATGAAAAACTGTTTTTT.

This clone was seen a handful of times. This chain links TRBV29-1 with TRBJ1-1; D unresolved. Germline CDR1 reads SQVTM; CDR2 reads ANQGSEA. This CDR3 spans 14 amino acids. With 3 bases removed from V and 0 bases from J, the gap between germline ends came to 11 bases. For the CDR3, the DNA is TGCAGCGTTGACCTGGGAAGTATGAACACTGAAGCTTTCTTT. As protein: CSVDLGSMNTEAFF. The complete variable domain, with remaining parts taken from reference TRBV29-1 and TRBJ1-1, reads SAVISQKPSRDICQRGTSLTIQCQVDSQVTMMFWYRQQPGQSLTLIATANQGSEATYESGFVIDKFPISRPNLTFSTLTVSNMSPEDSSIYLCSVDLGSMNTEAFFGQGTRLTVV.

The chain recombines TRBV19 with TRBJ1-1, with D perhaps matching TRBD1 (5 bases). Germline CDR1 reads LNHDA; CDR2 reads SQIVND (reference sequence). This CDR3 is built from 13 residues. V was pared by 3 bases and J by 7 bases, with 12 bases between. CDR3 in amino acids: CASSMLGHFEAFF. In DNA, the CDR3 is TGTGCCAGTAGTATGCTTGGACACTTTGAAGCTTTCTTT.

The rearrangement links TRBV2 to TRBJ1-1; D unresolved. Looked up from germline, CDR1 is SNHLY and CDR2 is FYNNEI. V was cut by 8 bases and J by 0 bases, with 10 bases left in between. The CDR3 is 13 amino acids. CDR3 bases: TGTGCCAGCCAAACAGAGTTGAACACTGAAGCTTTCTTT. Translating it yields CASQTELNTEAFF.

The CDR3 region is CASSPSPQGANSPLHF. The CDR3 coding sequence is TGCGCCAGCAGTCCCTCCCCACAGGGGGCGAATTCACCCCTCCACTTT. The gene calls are TRBV5-1 and TRBJ1-6; 9 bases fit TRBD1. J was trimmed by 7 bases and V by 5 bases; bases with no gene match: 10. Per germline, CDR1 SGHRS and CDR2 YFSETQ. The CDR3 contains 16 residues.

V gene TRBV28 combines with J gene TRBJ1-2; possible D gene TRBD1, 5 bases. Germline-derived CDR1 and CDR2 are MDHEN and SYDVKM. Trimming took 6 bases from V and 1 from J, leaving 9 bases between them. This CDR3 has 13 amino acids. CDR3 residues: CASSRDGNYGYTF. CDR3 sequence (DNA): TGTGCCAGCAGCCGGGACGGTAACTATGGCTACACCTTC.

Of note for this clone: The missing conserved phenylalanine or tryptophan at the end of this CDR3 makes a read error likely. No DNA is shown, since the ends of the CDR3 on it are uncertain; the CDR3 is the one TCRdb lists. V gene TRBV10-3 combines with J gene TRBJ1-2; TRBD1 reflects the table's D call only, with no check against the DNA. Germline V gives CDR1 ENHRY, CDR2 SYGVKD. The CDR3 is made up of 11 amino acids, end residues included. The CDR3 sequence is CAPWSRTENIG.

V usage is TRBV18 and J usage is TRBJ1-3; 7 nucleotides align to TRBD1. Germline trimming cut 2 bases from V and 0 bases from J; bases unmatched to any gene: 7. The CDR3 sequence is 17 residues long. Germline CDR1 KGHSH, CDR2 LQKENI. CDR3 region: CASSPRDRVYSGNTIYF. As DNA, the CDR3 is TGTGCCAGCTCACCAAGAGACAGGGTTTACTCTGGAAACACCATATATTTT. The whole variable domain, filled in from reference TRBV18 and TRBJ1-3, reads NAGVMQNPRHLVRRRGQEARLRCSPMKGHSHVYWYRQLPEEGLKFMVYLQKENIIDESGMPKERFSAEFPKEGPSILRIQQVVRGDSAAYFCASSPRDRVYSGNTIYFGEGSWLTVV.

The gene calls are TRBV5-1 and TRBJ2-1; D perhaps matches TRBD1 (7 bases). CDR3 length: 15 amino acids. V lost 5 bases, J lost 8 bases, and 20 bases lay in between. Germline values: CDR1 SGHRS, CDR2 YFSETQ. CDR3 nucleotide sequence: TGCGCCAGCAGACAGGGGACTTCTCATTTGGATGAGCAGTTCTTC. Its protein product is CASRQGTSHLDEQFF.

The DNA of the CDR3 is TGTGCCAGCAGCTTAACAGTAGCGGACAGGGGAGGTAGCGAGCAGTACTTC. Encoded protein: CASSLTVADRGGSEQYF. This chain links TRBV7-9 with TRBJ2-7, with TRBD1 matching 9 bases. The CDR3 contains 17 residues. V dropped 2 bases and J dropped 6; count of bases not matched to a gene: 14. CDR1 and CDR2 (germline): SEHNR, FQNEAQ (reference sequence).

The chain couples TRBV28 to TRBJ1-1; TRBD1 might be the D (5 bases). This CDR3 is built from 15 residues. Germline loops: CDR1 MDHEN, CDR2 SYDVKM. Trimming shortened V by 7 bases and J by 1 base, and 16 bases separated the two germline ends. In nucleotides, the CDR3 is TGTGCCAGCACCTTCAAGGGGAAGGCGAACACTGAAGCTTTCTTT. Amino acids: CASTFKGKANTEAFF.

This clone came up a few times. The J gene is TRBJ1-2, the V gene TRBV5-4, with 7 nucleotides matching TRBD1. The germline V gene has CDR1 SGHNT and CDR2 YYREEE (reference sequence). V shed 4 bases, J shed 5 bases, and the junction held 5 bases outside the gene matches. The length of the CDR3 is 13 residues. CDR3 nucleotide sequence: TGTGCCAGCAGCGACAGGGTCGGATATGGCTACACCTTC. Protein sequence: CASSDRVGYGYTF.

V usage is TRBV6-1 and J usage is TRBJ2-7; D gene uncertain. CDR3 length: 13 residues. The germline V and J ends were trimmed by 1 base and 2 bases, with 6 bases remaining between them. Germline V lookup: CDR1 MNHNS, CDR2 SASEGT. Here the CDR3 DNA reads TGTGCCAGCAGTGAAGGCAGGACCTACGAGCAGTACTTC. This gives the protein CASSEGRTYEQYF.

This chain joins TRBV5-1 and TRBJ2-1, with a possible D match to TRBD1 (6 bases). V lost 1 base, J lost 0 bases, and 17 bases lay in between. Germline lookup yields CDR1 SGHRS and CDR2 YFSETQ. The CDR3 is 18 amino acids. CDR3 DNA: TGCGCCAGCAGCTTGTGGGGCCGGGACACAGGCTCCTACAATGAGCAGTTCTTC. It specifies CASSLWGRDTGSYNEQFF.

The CDR3 loop is CASSDARGPNTGELFF. DNA for the CDR3: TGTGCCAGCAGTGATGCCAGGGGGCCGAACACCGGGGAGCTGTTTTTT. V is TRBV2 and J is TRBJ2-2; 8 nucleotides agree with TRBD1. With 3 bases clipped from V and 0 bases from J, the junction kept 3 bases outside the gene matches. The CDR3 runs 16 residues. Per germline, CDR1 SNHLY and CDR2 FYNNEI. Full variable domain (outside the CDR3, taken from reference TRBV2 and TRBJ2-2): EPEVTQTPSHQVTQMGQEVILRCVPISNHLYFYWYRQILGQKVEFLVSFYNNEISEKSEIFDDQFSVERPDGSNFTLKIRSTKLEDSAMYFCASSDARGPNTGELFFGEGSRLTVL.

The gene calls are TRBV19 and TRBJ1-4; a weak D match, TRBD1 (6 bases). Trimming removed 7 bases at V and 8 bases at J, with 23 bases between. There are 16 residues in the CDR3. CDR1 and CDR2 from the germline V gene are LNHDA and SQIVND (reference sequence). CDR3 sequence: CASKRAGVVTGEKLFF. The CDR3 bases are TGTGCCAGTAAGAGGGCAGGGGTAGTGACTGGCGAAAAACTGTTTTTT.

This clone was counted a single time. CDR3 in DNA: TGTGCCACCAGCAGAGGGGGACTTGAGGAGAATTTAAACTATGGCTACACCTTC. The encoded protein is CATSRGGLEENLNYGYTF. This chain joins TRBV15 and TRBJ1-2; D perhaps matches TRBD1 (5 bases). The CDR3 length is 18 residues. V lost 1 base and J 2 bases, leaving 20 bases between the germline ends. Germline CDR1 LNHNV, CDR2 YYDKDF (reference sequence).

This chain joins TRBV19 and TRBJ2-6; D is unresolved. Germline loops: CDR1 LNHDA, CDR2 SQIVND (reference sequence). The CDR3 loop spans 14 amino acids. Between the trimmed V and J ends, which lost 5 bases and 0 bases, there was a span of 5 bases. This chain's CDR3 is CASSGSSGANVLTF. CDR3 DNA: TGTGCCAGTAGTGGGTCCTCTGGGGCCAACGTCCTGACTTTC.

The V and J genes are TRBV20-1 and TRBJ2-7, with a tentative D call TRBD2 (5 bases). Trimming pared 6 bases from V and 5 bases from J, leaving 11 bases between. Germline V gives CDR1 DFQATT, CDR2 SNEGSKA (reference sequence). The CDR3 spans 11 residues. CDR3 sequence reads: CSAGSPDEQYF. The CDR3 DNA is TGCAGTGCAGGGAGCCCCGACGAGCAGTACTTC.

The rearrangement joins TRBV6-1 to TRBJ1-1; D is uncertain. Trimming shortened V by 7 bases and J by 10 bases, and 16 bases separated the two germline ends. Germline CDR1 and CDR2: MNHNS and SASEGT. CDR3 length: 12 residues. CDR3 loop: CASTSRMWSAFF. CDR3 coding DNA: TGTGCCAGCACCAGCCGGATGTGGTCAGCTTTCTTT.